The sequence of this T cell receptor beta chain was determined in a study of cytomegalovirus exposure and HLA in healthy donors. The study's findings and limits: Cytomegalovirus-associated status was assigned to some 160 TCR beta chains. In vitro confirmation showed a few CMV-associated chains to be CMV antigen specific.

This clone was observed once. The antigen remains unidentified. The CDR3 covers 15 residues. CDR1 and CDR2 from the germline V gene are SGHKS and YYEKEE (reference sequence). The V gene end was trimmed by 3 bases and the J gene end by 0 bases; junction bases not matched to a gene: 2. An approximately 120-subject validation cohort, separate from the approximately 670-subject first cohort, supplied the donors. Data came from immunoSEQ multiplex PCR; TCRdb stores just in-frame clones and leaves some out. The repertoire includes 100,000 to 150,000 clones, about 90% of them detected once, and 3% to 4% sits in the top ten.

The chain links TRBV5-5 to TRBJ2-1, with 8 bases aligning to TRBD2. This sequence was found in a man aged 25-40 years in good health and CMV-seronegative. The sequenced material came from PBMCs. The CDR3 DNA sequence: TGTGCCAGCAGCTCGGGACTAGGCTCCTACAATGAGCAGTTCTTC. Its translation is CASSSGLGSYNEQFF.